These 28 T cell receptor beta chains came from one sample sequenced in a study of human T cells and chemical hapten exposure. Each CDR3 protein gets one entry after TCRdb re-called the RACE reads with MiXCR. Among 100,000 to 120,000 distinct CDR3 sequences listed, nearly 35% were seen once. The time point here: patch test 3, about 24 weeks after DPC sensitization. As to treatment: therapeutic diphenylcyclopropenone sensitization with weekly scalp DPC. This specimen was whole blood, taken in connection with sensitization to the hapten diphenylcyclopropenone (DPC). The receptors derive from a man aged 40-49 years with alopecia areata. Some clones in this sample may be carry-over from other donors' samples.

The rearrangement links TRBV6-2 or TRBV6-3 to TRBJ2-3; D is undetermined. The CDR3 length is 13 residues. The V end lost 8 bases, the J end lost 1 base, and 10 bases lay between the germline ends. Germline assignment: CDR1 MNHEY and CDR2 SVGEGT. In DNA, the CDR3 is TGTGCCAGCGGGTTGGTCCGCACAGATACGCAGTATTTT. Amino acid sequence: CASGLVRTDTQYF.

The chain couples TRBV6-1 to TRBJ2-3; TRBD2 matches at 9 bases. Germline V gene data show CDR1 as MNHNS and CDR2 as SASEGT. Germline trimming cut 6 bases from V and 0 bases from J; bases unmatched to any gene: 10. This CDR3 is built from 17 residues. The CDR3 nucleotides are TGTGCCAGCAGCATTCGGCATAGCGGGAGTAGCACAGATACGCAGTATTTT. Translated, it gives CASSIRHSGSSTDTQYF.

This clonotype was counted between two and nine times. This chain connects TRBV19 to TRBJ1-2, with no clear D. CDR3 size: 12 residues. Trimming removed 1 base at V and 8 bases at J, with 8 bases between. Germline values: CDR1 LNHDA, CDR2 SQIVND (reference sequence). The DNA for the CDR3 is TGTGCCAGTAGTATAGCCGGGATGGGCTACACCTTC. Protein product: CASSIAGMGYTF.

V and J are TRBV6-6 and TRBJ1-1, with a weak D call TRBD1 (5 bases). Looked up from germline, CDR1 is MNHNY and CDR2 is SVGAGI (reference sequence). Trimming took off 6 bases at V and 3 bases at J, with 14 bases between the two ends. The CDR3 loop spans 14 amino acids. In DNA, the CDR3 is TGTGCCAGCAGAAAGGAGGGGCGAGACACTGAAGCTTTCTTT. Protein sequence: CASRKEGRDTEAFF.

V and J are TRBV12-3 or TRBV12-4 and TRBJ2-3; TRBD2 agrees at 7 bases. The J segment lost 0 bases and the V segment lost 4 bases, leaving 13 bases of the junction unmatched. CDR3 size: 18 residues. The CDR3 DNA reads TGTGCCAGCAGTTCCTCGTCGGGGCAGCGGGATAGCACAGATACGCAGTATTTT. Its translation: CASSSSSGQRDSTDTQYF.

This clonotype was seen more than once but under ten times. In DNA, the CDR3 is TGTGCCAGCAGTGTTACCGGCGCGAGGAACAATGAGCAGTTCTTC. Amino acids: CASSVTGARNNEQFF. This rearrangement joins TRBV6-1 to TRBJ2-1; D unresolved. Germline V gene sequence: CDR1 MNHNS, CDR2 SASEGT. The ends were cut back, 4 bases at V and 5 bases at J, with 15 bases in the middle. The CDR3 length is 15 residues.

This clonotype has a handful of counts. This rearrangement joins TRBV21-1 to TRBJ2-3; no check of the table's D call, TRBD2, against the DNA was made. TRBV21-1 is given as a pseudogene. The CDR3 loop spans 16 amino acids. CDR3 amino acids: CASSIRRPLELEPQYF. DNA for the CDR3: TGTGCCAGCAGCATCCGCCGTCCACTAGAATTAGAGCCCCAGTATTTT.

V and J are TRBV6-5 and TRBJ2-1, with 13 bases lining up with TRBD2. This CDR3 has 18 amino acids. CDR1 and CDR2 (germline): MNHEY, SVGAGI. The V and J ends lost 2 bases and 6 bases, in that order; junction bases with no gene match: 10. In nucleotides, the CDR3 is TGTGCCAGCAGTTACGGACGGTGGGGACTAGCGGGACCCAATGAGCAGTTCTTC. This translates into CASSYGRWGLAGPNEQFF.

This clonotype was observed a few times. V is TRBV20-1 and J is TRBJ1-1; possibly TRBD1 for D (6 bases). V was cut by 8 bases and J by 0 bases, with 13 bases left in between. The germline CDR1 and CDR2 sequences are DFQATT and SNEGSKA (reference sequence). This CDR3 region has 13 residues. CDR3: CSIQGQLNTEAFF. CDR3 coding DNA: TGCAGTATCCAAGGACAGCTGAACACTGAAGCTTTCTTT.

The V and J genes are TRBV4-3 and TRBJ2-3; perhaps TRBD2 as D (5 bases). Looked up from germline, CDR1 is LGHNA and CDR2 is YSLEER. This CDR3 is 17 amino acids long. With 0 bases removed from V and 0 bases from J, the gap between germline ends came to 13 bases. CDR3 sequence: CASSQDDPGTSTDTQYF. For the CDR3, the DNA is TGCGCCAGCAGCCAAGATGACCCGGGAACTAGCACAGATACGCAGTATTTT.

In its sample, this clonotype was seen a few times. V gene TRBV20-1 combines with J gene TRBJ2-3; D uncertain. V was cut by 5 bases and J by 10 bases, with 19 bases left in between. The CDR3 has 13 amino acids. Germline CDR1 and CDR2: DFQATT and SNEGSKA (reference sequence). CDR3 region: CSAVPLALKAQYF. The CDR3 DNA reads TGCAGTGCTGTCCCCTTGGCCCTAAAAGCGCAGTATTTT.

This clonotype has a handful of counts. Mismatch with germline at one junction end may stem from a read error. This rearrangement joins TRBV11-2 to TRBJ2-3; 9 nucleotides agree with TRBD2. The CDR3 sequence is 13 residues long. Germline V gene data show CDR1 as SGHAT and CDR2 as FQNNGV. The CDR3 DNA follows: TGTGCCAGCAGATTAGCGGGAGCAGATACGCAGTATTTT. Amino acids: CASRLAGADTQYF.

The chain links TRBV14 to TRBJ2-3; D is unresolved. This CDR3 comprises 15 residues. The V end was cut by 2 bases, the J end by 2 bases, with 11 bases between. CDR1 and CDR2 (germline): SGHDN, FVKESK. CDR3 protein: CASSQSGPYTDTQYF. The CDR3 DNA sequence: TGTGCCAGCAGCCAAAGTGGGCCCTACACAGATACGCAGTATTTT.

The chain has TRBV5-6 and TRBJ2-7, with 7 bases aligning to TRBD1. There are 13 residues in the CDR3. J was trimmed by 5 bases and V by 4 bases; bases with no gene match: 6. The germline gives CDR1 SGHDT, CDR2 YYEEEE. CDR3 bases: TGTGCCAGCAGCCTGGGACAGAACAACGAGCAGTACTTC. It translates to CASSLGQNNEQYF. Together with reference TRBV5-6 and TRBJ2-7, the CDR3 gives the full variable domain: DAGVTQSPTHLIKTRGQQVTLRCSPKSGHDTVSWYQQALGQGPQFIFQYYEEEERQRGNFPDRFSGHQFPNYSSELNVNALLLGDSALYLCASSLGQNNEQYFGPGTRLTVT.

The rearrangement joins TRBV12-3 or TRBV12-4 to TRBJ2-1; 7 nucleotides agree with TRBD2. V was clipped by 1 base and J by 4 bases; unmatched bases: 4. The CDR3 runs 15 residues. The CDR3 protein is CASSLGSSGYNEQFF. CDR3 sequence (DNA): TGTGCCAGCAGTTTAGGGTCTAGCGGTTACAATGAGCAGTTCTTC.

The rearrangement joins TRBV9 to TRBJ2-3; D is undetermined. The CDR3 is 14 amino acids. Trimming cost V 4 bases and J 4 bases, with 13 bases left between them. Germline values: CDR1 SGDLS, CDR2 YYNGEE. The CDR3 loop reads CASSRQTVADTQYF. CDR3 nucleotides: TGTGCCAGCAGCCGACAAACTGTGGCAGATACGCAGTATTTT.

This clonotype was found a few times. V gene TRBV4-2 combines with J gene TRBJ2-3; 9 bases align to TRBD2. CDR1 and CDR2 (germline): LGHNA, YNFKEQ. V dropped 0 bases and J dropped 3; count of bases not matched to a gene: 4. This CDR3 is 16 amino acids long. CDR3 in amino acids: CASSQEPSGATDTQYF. The CDR3 nucleotides read TGTGCCAGCAGCCAAGAGCCTAGCGGGGCGACAGATACGCAGTATTTT.

This chain uses TRBV9 with TRBJ2-2; D unresolved. V lost 0 bases and J 1 base, leaving 1 base between the germline ends. CDR1 and CDR2 (germline): SGDLS, YYNGEE. CDR3 length: 13 amino acids. For the CDR3, the DNA is TGTGCCAGCAGCGTAGGGAACACCGGGGAGCTGTTTTTT. This codes for CASSVGNTGELFF.

The chain joins TRBV6-2 or TRBV6-3 to TRBJ2-5, with TRBD2 matching over 7 bases. This CDR3 has 14 residues. Trimming cost V 7 bases and J 3 bases; bases outside gene matches: 8. Germline V gives CDR1 MNHEY, CDR2 SVGEGT. CDR3 nucleotide sequence: TGTGCCAGCACTCCGGCGGGAGAGGAAGAGACCCAGTACTTC. It is translated as CASTPAGEEETQYF.

CDR3 amino acids: CASRRENSYNEQFF. For the CDR3, the DNA is TGTGCCAGTCGGCGGGAGAACTCCTACAATGAGCAGTTCTTC. The rearrangement links TRBV19 to TRBJ2-1; 7 bases fit TRBD2. CDR3 length: 14 residues. The germline gives CDR1 LNHDA, CDR2 SQIVND (reference sequence). V dropped 8 bases and J dropped 0; count of bases not matched to a gene: 4.

Only a few counts were recorded for this clonotype. The chain uses TRBV6-5 and TRBJ2-3, with TRBD2 as a possible D gene (5 bases). Trimming removed 6 bases at V and 0 bases at J, with 10 bases between. CDR1 and CDR2 from the germline V gene are MNHEY and SVGAGI. CDR3 length: 14 residues. CDR3 nucleotides: TGTGCCAGCAGCACTGGACTGAGCACAGATACGCAGTATTTT. Translation: CASSTGLSTDTQYF.

This clonotype is a singleton in its sample. This chain joins TRBV23-1 and TRBJ2-3; 16 bases align to TRBD2. Being an ORF, TRBV23-1 has a function that is uncertain. Trimming took 4 bases from V and 1 from J; bases not matched to a gene: 8. This CDR3 spans 19 amino acids. Here the CDR3 reads CASSLAGTSGRAGTDTQYF. In nucleotides, the CDR3 is TGCGCCAGCAGTCTAGCCGGGACTAGCGGGAGGGCGGGCACAGATACGCAGTATTTT.

J is TRBJ2-1 and V is TRBV10-2; 7 bases fit TRBD2. V shed 8 bases and J 3 bases; nucleotides not matched to a gene: 13. Germline CDR1 is WSHSY and CDR2 is SAAADI. The CDR3 consists of 16 residues. CDR3 region: CASQVVVGGHYNEQFF. The DNA of the CDR3 is TGCGCCAGCCAAGTCGTTGTGGGAGGGCACTACAATGAGCAGTTCTTC.

The chain carries TRBV14 and TRBJ2-3; D is perhaps TRBD2 (5 bases). Trimming took 2 bases from V and 5 from J, leaving 14 bases between them. CDR3 length: 15 residues. Per the germline V gene, CDR1 is SGHDN and CDR2 is FVKESK. The CDR3 DNA sequence: TGTGCCAGCAGCCAAATGGGAGCCCAAGGAGATACGCAGTATTTT. This translates into CASSQMGAQGDTQYF.

The chain uses TRBV6-5 and TRBJ2-7; tentatively, D is TRBD2 (6 bases). The length of the CDR3 is 13 residues. CDR1 and CDR2 from the germline V gene are MNHEY and SVGAGI. V was shortened by 7 bases and J by 0 bases, with 10 bases between the two germline ends. CDR3 region: CASTSGSSYEQYF. The CDR3 DNA is TGTGCCAGCACCTCCGGGAGCTCCTACGAGCAGTACTTC.

Turning to this clonotype: A much larger clone is a single base away; this may be a read error. The chain is built from TRBV12-3 or TRBV12-4 and TRBJ1-2; TRBD1 matches 8 bases. V was clipped by 4 bases and J by 4 bases; unmatched bases: 8. There are 15 residues in the CDR3. The CDR3 sequence is CASSSYTGGSYGYTF. In DNA, the CDR3 is TGTGCCAGCAGTTCCTATACAGGGGGGAGCTATGGCTACACCTTC.

This clonotype was observed a few times. CDR3 in amino acids: CASSLTSGIGYEQYF. Written as DNA, the CDR3 is TGTGCCAGCAGCTTGACGTCTGGGATTGGCTACGAGCAGTACTTC. The chain uses TRBV7-9 and TRBJ2-7; D remains ambiguous. CDR3 length equals 15 residues. Germline V gene data show CDR1 as SEHNR and CDR2 as FQNEAQ (reference sequence). The germline V and J ends were trimmed by 3 bases and 3 bases, with 15 bases remaining between them.

In this sample, this clonotype turned up a few times. This chain uses TRBV12-3 or TRBV12-4 with TRBJ1-5, with a weak D call TRBD1 (5 bases). Trimming took off 3 bases at V and 7 bases at J, with 10 bases between the two ends. The CDR3 loop spans 13 amino acids. CDR3 coding DNA: TGTGCCAGCAGTTTTCAGGGAGGGCAGCCCCAGCATTTT. Translated: CASSFQGGQPQHF.